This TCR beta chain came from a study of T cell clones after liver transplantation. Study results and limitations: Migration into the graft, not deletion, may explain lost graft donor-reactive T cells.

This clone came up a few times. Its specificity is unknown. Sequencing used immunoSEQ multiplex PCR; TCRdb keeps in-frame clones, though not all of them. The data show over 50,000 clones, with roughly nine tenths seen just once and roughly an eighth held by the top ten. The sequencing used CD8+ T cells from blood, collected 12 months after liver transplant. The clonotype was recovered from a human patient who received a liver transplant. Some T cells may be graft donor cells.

CDR3 DNA sequence: TGTGCCAGCAGCTCCCCCGGTCTGGGCGAAAAACTGTTTTTT. Protein sequence: CASSSPGLGEKLFF. The chain couples TRBV5-5 to TRBJ1-4; D unresolved. V dropped 3 bases and J dropped 8 bases, with 14 bases sitting between them. The CDR3 covers 14 residues. CDR1 is SGHKS, CDR2 YYEKEE, per germline (reference sequence).